This TCR beta chain is drawn from a study of shared clonotypes between healthy human individuals. CD45RO negativity and positive selection for CCR7 defined naive CD8 cells, a population that excluded terminally differentiated effector memory CD45RA+ cells. Using immunoSEQ multiplex PCR, the repertoire was profiled, and TCRdb retains in-frame clones only, with some absent. This sample has more than 600,000 clones, with just over 90% found just once. The germline V gene has CDR1 LNHDA and CDR2 SQIVND (reference sequence). The CDR3 is 17 residues long. Trimming took 4 bases from V and 6 from J; bases not matched to a gene: 17.

This chain links TRBV19 with TRBJ1-1; 7 nucleotides align to TRBD1. Sequenced material: naive CD8+ T cells sorted from blood. The TCR comes from a man aged 30-40 years in good health. The CDR3 DNA reads as TGTGCCAGTAGTACCCGTCGGCCGACAGGGTTCTTCGCTGAAGCTTTCTTT. This translates into CASSTRRPTGFFAEAFF.